A selection of T cell receptor beta chains follows, all from one sample in a study of T cells of healthy individuals. TCRdb processed the 5' RACE reads anew with MiXCR; each CDR3 protein has one entry. The data show tens of thousands of distinct CDR3 sequences, with around 15% seen just once and approximately 4.7% held by the top ten. The receptors stem from a human donor in good health. Both conserved end residues are part of each CDR3. The D gene is left open where the match is weak. Some rows have no size entry. The others give once, few or many, or a class for an expanded clone.

v_gene: TRBV7-6; d_gene: .; abundance: .; j_gene: TRBJ2-3; CDR3aa: CASSLGAGSSTDTQYF; CDR3nt: TGTGCCAGCAGCTTAGGGGCAGGTAGTAGCACAGATACGCAGTATTTT
v_gene: TRBV20-1; d_gene: .; abundance: .; j_gene: TRBJ1-5; CDR3aa: CSARAIGDSNQPQHF; CDR3nt: TGCAGTGCTAGAGCCATCGGGGATAGCAATCAGCCCCAGCATTTT
v_gene: TRBV2; d_gene: TRBD2; abundance: .; j_gene: TRBJ2-1; CDR3aa: CASTESGGTSYNEQFF; CDR3nt: TGTGCCAGCACCGAAAGCGGGGGCACCTCCTACAATGAGCAGTTCTTC
v_gene: TRBV20-1; d_gene: .; abundance: .; j_gene: TRBJ1-6; CDR3aa: CSARGLTGTNSPLHF; CDR3nt: TGCAGTGCTAGAGGATTGACGGGGACGAATTCACCCCTCCACTTT
v_gene: TRBV5-6; d_gene: .; abundance: few; j_gene: TRBJ2-1; CDR3aa: CASSSRGPGYNEQFF; CDR3nt: TGTGCCAGCAGCTCCCGGGGGCCGGGTTACAATGAGCAGTTCTTC
v_gene: TRBV15; d_gene: .; abundance: .; j_gene: TRBJ2-5; CDR3aa: CATSREGFSRETQYF; CDR3nt: TGTGCCACCAGCAGAGAAGGTTTTAGCCGGGAGACCCAGTACTTC
v_gene: TRBV29-1; d_gene: .; abundance: many; j_gene: TRBJ1-2; CDR3aa: CSGLRSRDYGYTF; CDR3nt: TGCAGCGGGTTGAGGTCCCGAGACTATGGCTACACCTTC
v_gene: TRBV28; d_gene: TRBD1; abundance: few; j_gene: TRBJ2-7; CDR3aa: CASSPFLLRDRGREQYF; CDR3nt: TGTGCCAGCAGTCCATTCTTACTCCGGGACAGGGGACGAGAGCAGTACTTC
v_gene: TRBV3-1; d_gene: .; abundance: .; j_gene: TRBJ2-7; CDR3aa: CASSRGGSSYEQYF; CDR3nt: TGTGCCAGCAGCCGAGGAGGGAGCTCCTACGAGCAGTACTTC
v_gene: TRBV29-1; d_gene: .; abundance: .; j_gene: TRBJ1-3; CDR3aa: CSVGGLNSGNTIYF; CDR3nt: TGCAGCGTTGGGGGACTTAACTCTGGAAACACCATATATTTT
v_gene: TRBV29-1; d_gene: TRBD2; abundance: .; j_gene: TRBJ2-5; CDR3aa: CSVTTLAGGQQYF; CDR3nt: TGCAGCGTGACGACTCTAGCGGGGGGGCAACAGTACTTC
v_gene: TRBV20-1; d_gene: .; abundance: medium-sized; j_gene: TRBJ1-2; CDR3aa: CSASASLDYGYTF; CDR3nt: TGCAGTGCTAGCGCCAGTCTTGACTATGGCTACACCTTC
v_gene: TRBV2; d_gene: .; abundance: many; j_gene: TRBJ2-7; CDR3aa: CASSARQASSYEQYF; CDR3nt: TGTGCCAGCAGTGCTCGACAGGCTAGCTCCTACGAGCAGTACTTC
v_gene: TRBV12-3/TRBV12-4; d_gene: .; abundance: .; j_gene: TRBJ1-5; CDR3aa: CASSLRGVGPQHF; CDR3nt: TGTGCCAGCAGTTTAAGAGGGGTAGGACCCCAGCATTTT
v_gene: TRBV7-9; d_gene: TRBD2; abundance: few; j_gene: TRBJ2-7; CDR3aa: CASSLISLAGIYEQYF; CDR3nt: TGTGCCAGCAGCTTAATTTCTTTAGCGGGAATATACGAGCAGTACTTC
v_gene: TRBV12-3/TRBV12-4; d_gene: .; abundance: many; j_gene: TRBJ2-7; CDR3aa: CASSLQGFRDVDYEQYF; CDR3nt: TGTGCCAGCAGCCTCCAGGGTTTCCGGGACGTAGATTACGAGCAGTACTTC
v_gene: TRBV28; d_gene: TRBD2; abundance: .; j_gene: TRBJ2-5; CDR3aa: CASSGLEETQYF; CDR3nt: TGTGCCAGCAGTGGACTAGAAGAGACCCAGTACTTC
v_gene: TRBV20-1; d_gene: TRBD2; abundance: many; j_gene: TRBJ2-2; CDR3aa: CSASLTSGANTGELFF; CDR3nt: TGCAGTGCTAGCCTGACTAGCGGGGCAAACACCGGGGAGCTGTTTTTT
v_gene: TRBV6-4; d_gene: .; abundance: .; j_gene: TRBJ1-4; CDR3aa: CASSAIRFGSTNEKLFF; CDR3nt: TGTGCCAGCAGTGCCATCCGGTTCGGTTCAACTAATGAAAAACTGTTTTTT
v_gene: TRBV24-1; d_gene: .; abundance: many; j_gene: TRBJ1-2; CDR3aa: CATSGGGPNYGYTF; CDR3nt: TGTGCCACCAGTGGCGGGGGGCCAAACTATGGCTACACCTTC
v_gene: TRBV7-2; d_gene: TRBD1; abundance: few; j_gene: TRBJ1-6; CDR3aa: CASSLGNRGISPLHF; CDR3nt: TGTGCCAGCAGCCTTGGGAACAGGGGGATATCACCCCTCCACTTT
v_gene: TRBV12-3/TRBV12-4; d_gene: .; abundance: many; j_gene: TRBJ2-1; CDR3aa: CASSFSGDNEQFF; CDR3nt: TGTGCCAGCAGTTTCTCCGGGGACAATGAGCAGTTCTTC
v_gene: TRBV4-1; d_gene: .; abundance: many; j_gene: TRBJ2-3; CDR3aa: CASKVGIASEDTQYF; CDR3nt: TGCGCCAGCAAGGTTGGGATAGCGTCTGAAGATACGCAGTATTTT
v_gene: TRBV27; d_gene: .; abundance: many; j_gene: TRBJ1-5; CDR3aa: CASSLRGRASNQPQHF; CDR3nt: TGTGCCAGCAGTTTGCGGGGCAGGGCTAGCAATCAGCCCCAGCATTTT
v_gene: TRBV7-2; d_gene: .; abundance: few; j_gene: TRBJ1-5; CDR3aa: CASSPQSTPRSNQPQHF; CDR3nt: TGTGCCAGCAGCCCACAGAGTACGCCGAGGAGCAATCAGCCCCAGCATTTT
v_gene: TRBV20-1; d_gene: .; abundance: few; j_gene: TRBJ2-7; CDR3aa: CSASTGGIEQYF; CDR3nt: TGCAGTGCCAGTACTGGCGGCATTGAGCAGTACTTC
v_gene: TRBV4-1; d_gene: .; abundance: many; j_gene: TRBJ2-1; CDR3aa: CASSPGSSYNEQFF; CDR3nt: TGCGCCAGCAGTCCCGGGAGCTCCTACAATGAGCAGTTCTTC
v_gene: TRBV5-1; d_gene: .; abundance: few; j_gene: TRBJ1-2; CDR3aa: CASSLDSWSYGYTF; CDR3nt: TGCGCCAGCAGCTTAGACAGTTGGTCCTATGGCTACACCTTC
v_gene: TRBV7-9; d_gene: .; abundance: once; j_gene: TRBJ1-4; CDR3aa: CASSPGGGNEKLFF; CDR3nt: TGTGCCAGCAGCCCTGGGGGGGGAAACGAAAAACTGTTTTTT
v_gene: TRBV15; d_gene: .; abundance: many; j_gene: TRBJ2-2; CDR3aa: CATSRQGGAGELFF; CDR3nt: TGTGCCACCAGCAGACAGGGTGGAGCCGGGGAGCTGTTTTTT
v_gene: TRBV2; d_gene: .; abundance: .; j_gene: TRBJ1-1; CDR3aa: CASTRGLSTEAFF; CDR3nt: TGTGCCAGCACTCGAGGACTGAGCACTGAAGCTTTCTTT
v_gene: TRBV28; d_gene: TRBD1; abundance: many; j_gene: TRBJ1-1; CDR3aa: CASRRDRLNTEAFF; CDR3nt: TGTGCCAGCAGGCGGGACAGACTGAACACTGAAGCTTTCTTT
v_gene: TRBV15; d_gene: .; abundance: many; j_gene: TRBJ1-1; CDR3aa: CATSTAGRLSRRDTEAFF; CDR3nt: TGTGCCACCAGCACTGCAGGGCGACTAAGCCGACGGGACACTGAAGCTTTCTTT
v_gene: TRBV19; d_gene: .; abundance: .; j_gene: TRBJ2-3; CDR3aa: CASSVGHTDTQYF; CDR3nt: TGTGCCAGTAGTGTGGGACACACAGATACGCAGTATTTT
v_gene: TRBV7-2; d_gene: .; abundance: many; j_gene: TRBJ1-2; CDR3aa: CASSNFVLSEGGNGAYTF; CDR3nt: TGTGCCAGCAGCAATTTCGTTCTCAGTGAGGGCGGCAATGGTGCCTACACCTTC
v_gene: TRBV11-1; d_gene: .; abundance: .; j_gene: TRBJ2-3; CDR3aa: CASRRARSTDTQYF; CDR3nt: TGTGCCAGCAGGAGGGCCCGAAGCACAGATACGCAGTATTTT
v_gene: TRBV2; d_gene: .; abundance: .; j_gene: TRBJ2-7; CDR3aa: CASSAYRDRHEQYF; CDR3nt: TGTGCCAGCAGTGCGTACAGGGATCGCCACGAGCAGTACTTC
v_gene: TRBV10-2; d_gene: TRBD2; abundance: many; j_gene: TRBJ2-1; CDR3aa: CASSPLAGWEQFF; CDR3nt: TGCGCCAGCAGTCCGCTAGCGGGGTGGGAGCAGTTCTTC
v_gene: TRBV10-3; d_gene: TRBD1; abundance: few; j_gene: TRBJ2-1; CDR3aa: CAITQDRGNEQFF; CDR3nt: TGTGCCATCACTCAGGACAGGGGGAATGAGCAGTTCTTC
v_gene: TRBV12-3/TRBV12-4; d_gene: .; abundance: .; j_gene: TRBJ1-4; CDR3aa: CASSLTSGTNEKLFF; CDR3nt: TGTGCCAGCAGTTTAACATCAGGAACTAATGAAAAACTGTTTTTT
v_gene: TRBV5-5; d_gene: .; abundance: .; j_gene: TRBJ2-1; CDR3aa: CASRLMNEQFF; CDR3nt: TGTGCCAGCAGGTTGATGAATGAGCAGTTCTTC
v_gene: TRBV19; d_gene: TRBD1; abundance: .; j_gene: TRBJ1-2; CDR3aa: CASSIFSGQVDYGYTF; CDR3nt: TGTGCCAGTAGTATATTTTCTGGACAGGTTGATTATGGCTACACCTTC